The 17 T cell receptor beta chains reported below all come from one sample, sequenced in a study of CD4 T cells in relation to SARS-CoV-2 and coronaviruses. Before the COVID-19 pandemic, during about 2010-2018, CD4+ T cells were taken from unexposed donors. The cells were cultured for under twelve days before CD4+ T cells were isolated. The table came from immunoSEQ multiplex PCR; TCRdb's copy has only in-frame clones and leaves some out. The sample has around 26,000 clones; 76% are singletons. No antigen has been identified for these receptors. The sample taken for sequencing was CD4+ T cells from PBMCs, cultured in vitro. These TCRs come from a human donor in good health.

The chain links TRBV4-1 to TRBJ2-7; D unclear. Deletions cut 1 base from V and 3 bases from J, with 10 bases between. Looked up from germline, CDR1 is MGHRA and CDR2 is YSYEKL. The CDR3 sequence is 14 residues long. This CDR3 is CASSQVGYYYEQYF. The CDR3 DNA reads TGCGCCAGCAGCCAAGTTGGGTACTACTACGAGCAGTACTTC.

Only a few counts were recorded for this clone. This chain connects TRBV18 to TRBJ1-6; TRBD1 matches at 7 bases. CDR1 is KGHSH, CDR2 LQKENI, per germline. The CDR3 has 15 amino acids. After removal of 3 bases from V and 7 bases from J, the junction contained 6 bases not matched to a gene. The CDR3 region is CASSPSTGRNSPLHF. Written as DNA, the CDR3 is TGTGCCAGCTCACCGTCGACAGGGAGAAATTCACCCCTCCACTTT. Combining the CDR3 with reference TRBV18 and TRBJ1-6 gives the whole variable domain NAGVMQNPRHLVRRRGQEARLRCSPMKGHSHVYWYRQLPEEGLKFMVYLQKENIIDESGMPKERFSAEFPKEGPSILRIQQVVRGDSAAYFCASSPSTGRNSPLHFGNGTRLTVT.

This chain joins TRBV19 and TRBJ2-6; D might be TRBD2 (7 bases). From germline, CDR1 is LNHDA and CDR2 SQIVND (reference sequence). CDR3 size: 16 residues. Trimming shortened V by 4 bases and J by 0 bases, and 10 bases separated the two germline ends. CDR3 protein: CASSKGGFSGANVLTF. In nucleotides, the CDR3 is TGTGCCAGTAGTAAGGGGGGGTTCTCTGGGGCCAACGTCCTGACTTTC.

The chain is built from TRBV19 and TRBJ1-1, with D possibly being TRBD1 (5 bases). The V gene lost 3 bases and the J gene lost 5 bases, with 7 bases spanning the gap. CDR3 size: 12 residues. Germline CDR1 reads LNHDA; CDR2 reads SQIVND (reference sequence). The CDR3 protein is CASSIQGTEAFF. DNA of the CDR3: TGTGCCAGTAGTATTCAGGGAACTGAAGCTTTCTTT.

A few counts support this clone. Germline and junction disagree at one end, which may indicate a read error. V usage is TRBV7-7 and J usage is TRBJ2-1; 9 bases line up with TRBD2. CDR3 length: 16 amino acids. Germline CDR1 is SSHAT and CDR2 is FNYEAQ (reference sequence). Here the CDR3 DNA reads TGTGCTAGCAGCCCCCGACTAGCGGCCCCCTACAATGAGCAGTTCTTC. Translating gives CASSPRLAAPYNEQFF. Based on the CDR3 plus reference TRBV7-7 and TRBJ2-1, the full variable domain is GAGVSQSPRYKVTKRGQDVTLRCDPISSHATLYWYQQALGQGPEFLTYFNYEAQPDKSGLPSDRFSAERPEGSISTLTIQRTEQRDSAMYRCASSPRLAAPYNEQFFGPGTRLTVL.

This chain joins TRBV12-3 or TRBV12-4 and TRBJ2-5; unclear D gene. CDR3 length equals 11 residues. Trimming pared 5 bases from V and 5 bases from J, leaving 6 bases between. DNA for the CDR3: TGTGCCAGCAGTCTACAGGAGACCCAGTACTTC. Its translation is CASSLQETQYF.

This rearrangement joins TRBV4-3 to TRBJ2-2; a possible D gene is TRBD2 (5 bases). The CDR3 sequence is 16 residues long. The V end lost 0 bases, the J end lost 0 bases, and 8 bases lay between the germline ends. The germline V gene has CDR1 LGHNA and CDR2 YSLEER. The CDR3 sequence: CASSQEGGTNTGELFF. The CDR3 bases are TGCGCCAGCAGCCAAGAAGGAGGTACGAACACCGGGGAGCTGTTTTTT.

This chain joins TRBV21-1 and TRBJ2-7; TRBD1 reflects the table's D call only, with no check against the DNA. TRBV21-1 is deemed a pseudogene. There are 14 residues in the CDR3. The CDR3 here is CASRKSGAFYEQYF. The CDR3 nucleotides are TGTGCCAGCAGGAAGTCAGGGGCTTTCTACGAGCAGTACTTC.

The V call is TRBV3-1 (or the pseudogene TRBV3-2), the J call TRBJ2-5; TRBD2 is a possible D gene (5 bases). Germline V gene lookup returns CDR1 LGHDT and CDR2 YNNKEL (reference sequence). V lost 1 base and J lost 6, with 15 bases in between. The CDR3 has 15 amino acids. The DNA of the CDR3 is TGTGCCAGCAGCCAAGTCCTAGCCAGCCCCAAGACCCAGTACTTC. Its protein is CASSQVLASPKTQYF.

The V call is TRBV5-1, the J call TRBJ2-7; no clear D gene. Germline lookup yields CDR1 SGHRS and CDR2 YFSETQ. This CDR3 comprises 14 residues. Trimming took 2 bases from V and 0 from J, leaving 9 bases between them. Here the CDR3 DNA reads TGCGCCAGCAGCTTCACGGTTGACTCCTACGAGCAGTACTTC. Translated, it gives CASSFTVDSYEQYF.

The rearrangement uses TRBV5-4 and TRBJ1-4, with D unclear. The CDR3 consists of 14 residues. Trimming took off 1 base at V and 0 bases at J, with 4 bases between the two ends. The germline V gene has CDR1 SGHNT and CDR2 YYREEE (reference sequence). The CDR3: CASSLWPTNEKLFF. The CDR3 bases are TGTGCCAGCAGCTTGTGGCCAACTAATGAAAAACTGTTTTTT.

The rearrangement links TRBV10-3 to TRBJ2-7, with 9 bases fitting TRBD1. Germline V lookup: CDR1 ENHRY, CDR2 SYGVKD. With 11 bases clipped from V and 4 bases from J, the junction kept 9 bases outside the gene matches. This CDR3 is built from 13 residues. This chain's CDR3 is CAVQPGQGYEQYF. The CDR3 DNA reads TGTGCCGTTCAACCGGGACAGGGTTACGAGCAGTACTTC.

The chain combines TRBV5-6 with TRBJ2-3, with TRBD1 identical over 7 bases. The CDR3 spans 16 residues. Unmatched junction bases numbered 8, after V lost 0 bases and J lost 4 bases. In germline, CDR1 is SGHDT, CDR2 YYEEEE. This CDR3 is CASSLDRGIESDTQYF. Written as DNA, the CDR3 is TGTGCCAGCAGCTTGGACAGGGGTATTGAGTCAGATACGCAGTATTTT. The full variable domain, completed using reference TRBV5-6 and TRBJ2-3, is DAGVTQSPTHLIKTRGQQVTLRCSPKSGHDTVSWYQQALGQGPQFIFQYYEEEERQRGNFPDRFSGHQFPNYSSELNVNALLLGDSALYLCASSLDRGIESDTQYFGPGTRLTVL.

This clone was seen a handful of times. The chain is built from TRBV3-1 (or the pseudogene TRBV3-2) and TRBJ2-7; tentatively, D is TRBD1 or TRBD2 (5 bases each). V was shortened by 0 bases and J by 5 bases, with 14 bases between the two germline ends. The CDR3 contains 15 residues. CDR1 and CDR2 (germline): LGHDT, YNNKEL (reference sequence). The CDR3 coding sequence is TGTGCCAGCAGCCAAGAGGGTTGGGGACGACACGAGCAGTACTTC. It codes for CASSQEGWGRHEQYF.

V is TRBV3-1 (or the pseudogene TRBV3-2) and J is TRBJ2-3, with 10 bases identical to TRBD2. Germline CDR1 reads LGHDT; CDR2 reads YNNKEL (reference sequence). The V and J ends lost 0 bases and 0 bases, in that order; junction bases with no gene match: 12. This CDR3 is 20 amino acids long. CDR3 sequence reads: CASSQDPSGGALTSTDTQYF. CDR3 bases: TGTGCCAGCAGCCAAGACCCTAGCGGGGGAGCGCTTACTAGCACAGATACGCAGTATTTT.

CDR3 in amino acids: CASSSQGKTQYF. CDR3 coding DNA: TGTGCCAGCAGTTCCCAAGGAAAGACGCAGTATTTT. This chain links TRBV27 with TRBJ2-3; D gene ambiguous. Per germline, CDR1 MNHEY and CDR2 SMNVEV (reference sequence). The CDR3 runs to 12 residues. Deletions cut 4 bases from V and 9 bases from J, with 11 bases between.

Here the CDR3 DNA reads TGTGCCAGCAGCCAAGGACCGGCGAGCTCTGGAAACACCATATATTTT. Residues: CASSQGPASSGNTIYF. This sequence joins TRBV3-1 (or the pseudogene TRBV3-2) and TRBJ1-3; D remains ambiguous. CDR3 length: 16 amino acids. Germline V lookup: CDR1 LGHDT, CDR2 YNNKEL (reference sequence). V dropped 1 base and J dropped 0 bases, with 10 bases sitting between them.